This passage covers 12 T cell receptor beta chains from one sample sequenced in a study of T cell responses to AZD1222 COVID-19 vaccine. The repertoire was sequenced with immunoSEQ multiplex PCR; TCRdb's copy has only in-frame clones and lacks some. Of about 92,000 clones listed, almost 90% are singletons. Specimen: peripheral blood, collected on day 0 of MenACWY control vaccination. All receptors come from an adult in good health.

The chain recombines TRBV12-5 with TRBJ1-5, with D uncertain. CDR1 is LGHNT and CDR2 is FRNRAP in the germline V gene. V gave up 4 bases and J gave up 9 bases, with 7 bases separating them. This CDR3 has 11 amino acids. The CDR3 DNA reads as TGTGCTAGTGGTTCGGAGAGGCCCCAGCATTTT. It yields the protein CASGSERPQHF. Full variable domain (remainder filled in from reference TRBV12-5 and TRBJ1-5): DARVTQTPRHKVTEMGQEVTMRCQPILGHNTVFWYRQTMMQGLELLAYFRNRAPLDDSGMPKDRFSAEMPDATLATLKIQPSEPRDSAVYFCASGSERPQHFGDGTRLSIL.

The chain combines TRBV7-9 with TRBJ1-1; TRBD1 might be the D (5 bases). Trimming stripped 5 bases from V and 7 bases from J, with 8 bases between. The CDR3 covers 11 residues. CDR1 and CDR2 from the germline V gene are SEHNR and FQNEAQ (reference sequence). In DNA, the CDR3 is TGTGCCAGCAGCCCAGGGATTGAAGCTTTCTTT. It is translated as CASSPGIEAFF.

The CDR3 reads CASSLDPGYGYTF. The CDR3 DNA sequence: TGTGCCAGCAGCTTAGATCCGGGATATGGCTACACCTTC. This chain links TRBV11-2 with TRBJ1-2, with D hard to call. V was cut by 0 bases and J by 5 bases, with 7 bases left in between. The CDR3 has 13 residues. The germline V gene encodes CDR1 SGHAT and CDR2 FQNNGV.

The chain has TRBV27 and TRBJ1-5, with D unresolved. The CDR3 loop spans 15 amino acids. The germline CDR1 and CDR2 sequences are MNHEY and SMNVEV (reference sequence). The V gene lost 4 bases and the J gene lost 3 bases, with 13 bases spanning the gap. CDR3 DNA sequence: TGTGCCAGCAGTTCCCGAGGAGCCCCCAATCAGCCCCAGCATTTT. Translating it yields CASSSRGAPNQPQHF.

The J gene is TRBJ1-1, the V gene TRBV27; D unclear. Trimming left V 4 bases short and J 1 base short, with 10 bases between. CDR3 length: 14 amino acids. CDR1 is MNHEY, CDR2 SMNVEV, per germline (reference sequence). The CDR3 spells CASSSPLANTEAFF. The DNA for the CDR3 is TGTGCCAGCAGTTCCCCCTTAGCGAACACTGAAGCTTTCTTT.

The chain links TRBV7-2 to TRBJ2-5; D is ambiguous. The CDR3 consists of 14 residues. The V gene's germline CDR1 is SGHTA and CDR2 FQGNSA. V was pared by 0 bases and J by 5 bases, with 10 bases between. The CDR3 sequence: CASSLAGLRETQYF. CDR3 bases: TGTGCCAGCAGCTTAGCCGGGCTACGGGAGACCCAGTACTTC.

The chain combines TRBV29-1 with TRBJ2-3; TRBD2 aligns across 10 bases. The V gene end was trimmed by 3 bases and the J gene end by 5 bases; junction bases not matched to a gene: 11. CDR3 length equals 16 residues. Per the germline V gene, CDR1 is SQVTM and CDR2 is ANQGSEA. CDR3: CSVDNLAGVYRDTQYF. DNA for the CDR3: TGCAGCGTTGATAACCTAGCGGGGGTTTACAGAGATACGCAGTATTTT.

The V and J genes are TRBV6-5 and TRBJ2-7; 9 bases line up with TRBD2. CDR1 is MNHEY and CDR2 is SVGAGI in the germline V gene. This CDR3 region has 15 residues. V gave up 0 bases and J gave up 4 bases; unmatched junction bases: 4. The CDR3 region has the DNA TGTGCCAGCAGTTACTCCAGCGGGGGGTCTTACGAGCAGTACTTC. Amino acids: CASSYSSGGSYEQYF.

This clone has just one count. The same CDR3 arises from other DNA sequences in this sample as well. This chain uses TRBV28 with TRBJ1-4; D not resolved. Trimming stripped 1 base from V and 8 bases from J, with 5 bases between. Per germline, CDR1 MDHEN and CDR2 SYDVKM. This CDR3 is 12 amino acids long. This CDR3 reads CASSLSGEKLFF. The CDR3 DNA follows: TGTGCCAGCAGTTTATCTGGGGAAAAACTGTTTTTT. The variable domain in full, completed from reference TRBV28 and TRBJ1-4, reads DVKVTQSSRYLVKRTGEKVFLECVQDMDHENMFWYRQDPGLGLRLIYFSYDVKMKEKGDIPEGYSVSREKKERFSLILESASTNQTSMYLCASSLSGEKLFFGSGTQLSVL.

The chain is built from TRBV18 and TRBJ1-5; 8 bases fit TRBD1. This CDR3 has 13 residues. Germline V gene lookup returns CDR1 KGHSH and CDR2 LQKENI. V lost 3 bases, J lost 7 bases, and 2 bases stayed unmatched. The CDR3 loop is CASSPTGEQPQHF. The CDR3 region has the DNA TGTGCCAGCTCACCGACAGGGGAGCAGCCCCAGCATTTT. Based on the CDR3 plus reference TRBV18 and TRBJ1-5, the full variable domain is NAGVMQNPRHLVRRRGQEARLRCSPMKGHSHVYWYRQLPEEGLKFMVYLQKENIIDESGMPKERFSAEFPKEGPSILRIQQVVRGDSAAYFCASSPTGEQPQHFGDGTRLSIL.

CDR3 DNA sequence: TGTGCCAGTAGTCCCGGACGGCTCGCAGATACGCAGTATTTT. This codes for CASSPGRLADTQYF. The rearrangement joins TRBV19 to TRBJ2-3, with D hard to call. V shed 5 bases and J shed 4 bases, with 13 bases lying between them. In germline, CDR1 is LNHDA, CDR2 SQIVND (reference sequence). The CDR3 is made up of 14 amino acids.

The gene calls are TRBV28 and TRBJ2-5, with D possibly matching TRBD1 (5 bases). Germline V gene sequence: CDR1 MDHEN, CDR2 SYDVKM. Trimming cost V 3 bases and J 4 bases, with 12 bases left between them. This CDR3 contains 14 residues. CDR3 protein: CASSFPGSGETQYF. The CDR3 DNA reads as TGTGCCAGCAGTTTTCCAGGGTCTGGAGAGACCCAGTACTTC.